This T cell receptor (beta chain) was retrieved from a study of cytomegalovirus exposure and HLA in healthy donors. Study results and caveats: By a later analysis, the bulk of CMV-associated TCR beta chains appeared HLA-restricted.

Worth noting for this clone: The antigen is undetermined.

The PCR employed 60 Vbeta primers together with 13 Jbeta primers. Using immunoSEQ multiplex PCR, the repertoire was profiled, and TCRdb retains in-frame clones only, with some absent. The profile shows 200,000 to 250,000 clones, over 60% of them singletons. V trimming: 3 bases; J trimming: 0 bases; junction bases outside the gene matches: 4. The CDR3 spans 15 residues. The germline V gene has CDR1 SGHDT and CDR2 YYEEEE. The material sequenced was PBMCs. The origin of this receptor is a man aged 18 to 29 in good health and CMV-seronegative. This chain joins TRBV5-6 and TRBJ2-7; 9 bases agree with TRBD1. CDR3 loop: CASSSRDRDSYEQYF. In DNA, the CDR3 is TGTGCCAGCAGCTCCCGGGACAGGGACTCCTACGAGCAGTACTTC.